The following is a TCR beta chain sequence with its context. The data stem from a study of blood T cell repertoires in COVID-19. About the research overall: COVID-19 samples from acute and convalescent phases originated in the United States, Italy and Spain. PBMCs, B-cell-depleted T cells, or T cells were the source of the cDNA or gDNA that made up the material.

Germline V gene data show CDR1 as GTSNPN and CDR2 as SVGIG (reference sequence). The CDR3 covers 15 residues. V lost 0 bases and J 2 bases, leaving 11 bases between the germline ends. The authors' processing: Amplifying reference gene primers gave estimates of nucleated cell counts. Assay: immunoSEQ multiplex PCR; the TCRdb copy retains only in-frame clones and omits some. The DNA was the basis for D and trimming; V, J and clone size are from that table. The table has roughly 150,000 clones, approximately 90% seen once. This TCR derives from a man aged 45 to 65 who had recovered from COVID-19. The chain combines TRBV30 with TRBJ1-3, with a possible D match to TRBD1 (5 bases). The sequenced sample was peripheral blood. The CDR3, as DNA: TGTGCCTGGAGTGTAGGTCGGGGGGCTGGAAACACCATATATTTT. It translates to CAWSVGRGAGNTIYF.